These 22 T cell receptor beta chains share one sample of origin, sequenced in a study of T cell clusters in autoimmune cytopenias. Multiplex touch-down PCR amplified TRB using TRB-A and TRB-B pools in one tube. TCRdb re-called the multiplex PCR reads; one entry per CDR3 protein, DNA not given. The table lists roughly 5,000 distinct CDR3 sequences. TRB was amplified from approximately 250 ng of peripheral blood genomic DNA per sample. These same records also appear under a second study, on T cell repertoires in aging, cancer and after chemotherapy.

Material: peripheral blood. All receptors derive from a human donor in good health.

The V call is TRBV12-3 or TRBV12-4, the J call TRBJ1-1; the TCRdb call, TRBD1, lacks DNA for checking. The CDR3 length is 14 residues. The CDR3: CASSFQGTGTEAFF.

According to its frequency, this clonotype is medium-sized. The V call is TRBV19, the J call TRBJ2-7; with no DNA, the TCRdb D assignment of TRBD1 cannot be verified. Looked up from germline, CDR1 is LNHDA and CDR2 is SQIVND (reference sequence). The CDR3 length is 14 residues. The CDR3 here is CASSSAGGGYEQYF.

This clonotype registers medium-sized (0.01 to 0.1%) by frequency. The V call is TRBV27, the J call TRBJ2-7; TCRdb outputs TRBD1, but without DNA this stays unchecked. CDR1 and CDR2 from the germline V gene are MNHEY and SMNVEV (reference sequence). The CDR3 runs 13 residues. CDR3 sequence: CASSLWGGHEQYF.

The CDR3 sequence: CASSYQLLTGIEQYF. The J gene is TRBJ2-7, the V gene TRBV6-5; lacking DNA, the TRBD1 call made by TCRdb goes unchecked. Germline-derived CDR1 and CDR2 are MNHEY and SVGAGI. The CDR3 is 15 residues long.

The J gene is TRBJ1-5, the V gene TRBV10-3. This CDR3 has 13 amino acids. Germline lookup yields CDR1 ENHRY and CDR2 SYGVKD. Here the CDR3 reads CAISWDSNQPQHF.

The CDR3 spells CASSWTGFTEAFF. The rearrangement joins TRBV5-4 to TRBJ1-1. CDR3 length equals 13 residues. From germline, CDR1 is SGHNT and CDR2 YYREEE (reference sequence).

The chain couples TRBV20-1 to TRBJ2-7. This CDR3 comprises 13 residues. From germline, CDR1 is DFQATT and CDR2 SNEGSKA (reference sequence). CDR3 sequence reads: CSAPRSGSYEQYF.

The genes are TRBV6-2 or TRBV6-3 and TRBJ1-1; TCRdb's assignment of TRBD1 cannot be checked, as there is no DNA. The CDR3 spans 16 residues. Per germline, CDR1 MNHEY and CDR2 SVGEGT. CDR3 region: CASSPLNGGWNTEAFF.

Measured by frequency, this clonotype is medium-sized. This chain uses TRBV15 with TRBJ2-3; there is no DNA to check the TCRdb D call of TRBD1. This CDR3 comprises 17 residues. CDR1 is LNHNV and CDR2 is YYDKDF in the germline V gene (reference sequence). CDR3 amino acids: CATSRERSARPTDTQYF. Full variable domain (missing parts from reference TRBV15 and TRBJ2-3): DAMVIQNPRYQVTQFGKPVTLSCSQTLNHNVMYWYQQKSSQAPKLLFHYYDKDFNNEADTPDNFQSRRPNTSFCFLDIRSPGLGDTAMYLCATSRERSARPTDTQYFGPGTRLTVL.

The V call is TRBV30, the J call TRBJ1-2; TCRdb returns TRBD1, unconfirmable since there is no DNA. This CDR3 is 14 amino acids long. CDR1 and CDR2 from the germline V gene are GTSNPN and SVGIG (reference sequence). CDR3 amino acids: CAWSRQGLNYGYTF.

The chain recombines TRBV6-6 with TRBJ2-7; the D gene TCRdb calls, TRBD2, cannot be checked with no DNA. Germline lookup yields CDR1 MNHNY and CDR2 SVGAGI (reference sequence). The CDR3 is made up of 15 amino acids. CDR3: CASRYNPASDPEQYF.

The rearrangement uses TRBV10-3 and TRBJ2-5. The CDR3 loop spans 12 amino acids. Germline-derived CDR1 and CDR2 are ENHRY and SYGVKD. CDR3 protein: CAISGVQETQYF.

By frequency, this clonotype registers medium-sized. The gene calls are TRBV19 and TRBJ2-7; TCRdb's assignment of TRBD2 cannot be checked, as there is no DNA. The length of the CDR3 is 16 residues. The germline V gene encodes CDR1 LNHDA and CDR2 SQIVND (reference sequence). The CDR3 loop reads CASSIDLQRGVYEQYF. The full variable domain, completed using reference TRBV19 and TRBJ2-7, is DGGITQSPKYLFRKEGQNVTLSCEQNLNHDAMYWYRQDPGQGLRLIYYSQIVNDFQKGDIAEGYSVSREKKESFPLTVTSAQKNPTAFYLCASSIDLQRGVYEQYFGPGTRLTVT.

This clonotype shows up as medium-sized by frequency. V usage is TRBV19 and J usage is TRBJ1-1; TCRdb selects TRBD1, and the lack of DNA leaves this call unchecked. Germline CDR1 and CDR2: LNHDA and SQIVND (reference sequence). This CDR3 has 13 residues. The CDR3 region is CASGEGGFTEAFF.

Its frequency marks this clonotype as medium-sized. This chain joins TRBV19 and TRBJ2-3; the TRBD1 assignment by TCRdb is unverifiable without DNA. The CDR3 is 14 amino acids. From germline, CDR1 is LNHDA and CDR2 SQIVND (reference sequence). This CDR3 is CASSSGQGADTQYF.

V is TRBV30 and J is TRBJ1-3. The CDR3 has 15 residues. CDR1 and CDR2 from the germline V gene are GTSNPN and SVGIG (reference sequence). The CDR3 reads CAWTLGGTPGNTIYF. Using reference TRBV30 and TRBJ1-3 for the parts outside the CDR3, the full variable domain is SQTIHQWPATLVQPVGSPLSLECTVEGTSNPNLYWYRQAAGRGLQLLFYSVGIGQISSEVPQNLSASRPQDRQFILSSKKLLLSDSGFYLCAWTLGGTPGNTIYFGEGSWLTVV.

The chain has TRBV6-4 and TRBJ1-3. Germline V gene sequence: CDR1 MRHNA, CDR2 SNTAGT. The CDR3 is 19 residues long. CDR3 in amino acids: CASTTKWLRRALSGNTIYF.

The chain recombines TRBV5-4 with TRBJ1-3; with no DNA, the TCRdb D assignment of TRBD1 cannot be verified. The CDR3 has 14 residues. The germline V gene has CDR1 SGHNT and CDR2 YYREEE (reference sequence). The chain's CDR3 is CASSLSRAGNTIYF.

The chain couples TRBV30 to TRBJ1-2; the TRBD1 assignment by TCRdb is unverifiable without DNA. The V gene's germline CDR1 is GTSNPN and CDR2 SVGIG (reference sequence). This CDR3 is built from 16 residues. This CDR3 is CAWTGRGSHSNYGYTF.

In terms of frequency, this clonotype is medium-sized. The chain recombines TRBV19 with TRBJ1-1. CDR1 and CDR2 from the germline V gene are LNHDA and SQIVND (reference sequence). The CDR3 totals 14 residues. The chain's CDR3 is CASSIGRGGAEAFF. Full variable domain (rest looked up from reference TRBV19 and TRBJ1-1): DGGITQSPKYLFRKEGQNVTLSCEQNLNHDAMYWYRQDPGQGLRLIYYSQIVNDFQKGDIAEGYSVSREKKESFPLTVTSAQKNPTAFYLCASSIGRGGAEAFFGQGTRLTVV.

CDR3: CASSPRTGGNTIYF. The chain employs TRBV12-3 or TRBV12-4 and TRBJ1-3; TCRdb's D call of TRBD1 is untestable without DNA. The CDR3 has 14 residues.

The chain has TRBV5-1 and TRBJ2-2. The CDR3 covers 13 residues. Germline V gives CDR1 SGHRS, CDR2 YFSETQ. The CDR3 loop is CASSLRNTGELFF.